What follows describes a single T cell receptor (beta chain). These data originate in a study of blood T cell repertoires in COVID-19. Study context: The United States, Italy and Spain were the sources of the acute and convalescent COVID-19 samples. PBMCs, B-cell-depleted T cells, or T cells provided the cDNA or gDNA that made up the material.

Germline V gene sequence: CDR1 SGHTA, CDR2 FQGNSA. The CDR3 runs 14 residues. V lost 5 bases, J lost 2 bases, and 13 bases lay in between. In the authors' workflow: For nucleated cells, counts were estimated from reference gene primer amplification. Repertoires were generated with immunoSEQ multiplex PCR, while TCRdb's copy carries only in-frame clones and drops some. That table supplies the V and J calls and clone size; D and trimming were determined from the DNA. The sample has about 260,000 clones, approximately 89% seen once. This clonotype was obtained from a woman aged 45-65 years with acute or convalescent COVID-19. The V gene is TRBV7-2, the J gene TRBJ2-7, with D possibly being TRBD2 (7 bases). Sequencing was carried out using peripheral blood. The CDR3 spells CASSRGGLPYEQYF. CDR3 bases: TGTGCCAGCAGCAGGGGGGGGTTACCCTACGAGCAGTACTTC.